These T cell receptor beta chains were read from a single sample in a study of blood T cell repertoires in COVID-19. Here immunoSEQ multiplex PCR was the method, and the copy in TCRdb shows in-frame clones only, minus some. The table records approximately 300,000 clones, 70% to 90% of them present only once. Input material: PBMCs or T cells enriched from blood (not recorded which). These receptors all stem from a woman aged 18-35 years who had recovered from COVID-19. The CDR3 runs from the conserved cysteine through the conserved F or W. A D gene is named only where the DNA matches it firmly. Clone sizes are given selectively: once, few, many, or a class where the clone is expanded.

D gene: TRBD1
V gene: TRBV27
clone size: .
J gene: TRBJ1-1
CDR3 DNA: TGTGCCAGCAGTTCGTCCGGGGACAGGGCGAGTAACACTGAAGCTTTCTTT
CDR3 protein: CASSSSGDRASNTEAFF

D gene: .
V gene: TRBV19
clone size: .
J gene: TRBJ1-5
CDR3 DNA: TGTGCCAGTAGTTCCAACGGGGATTCCCAGCCCCAGCATTTT
CDR3 protein: CASSSNGDSQPQHF

D gene: .
V gene: TRBV7-9
clone size: .
J gene: TRBJ1-5
CDR3 DNA: TGTGCCAGCAGCTTAGACCTGACGGGGGGCGACAATCAGCCCCAGCATTTT
CDR3 protein: CASSLDLTGGDNQPQHF

D gene: TRBD1
V gene: TRBV5-6
clone size: .
J gene: TRBJ1-2
CDR3 DNA: TGTGCCAGCAGCTCGACAGGGGGACTTCGTGGCTACACCTTC
CDR3 protein: CASSSTGGLRGYTF

D gene: TRBD1
V gene: TRBV5-1
clone size: .
J gene: TRBJ2-5
CDR3 DNA: TGCGCCAGCAGCTTAATGAGAGGGACAGAAGAGACCCAGTACTTC
CDR3 protein: CASSLMRGTEETQYF

D gene: .
V gene: TRBV5-4
clone size: .
J gene: TRBJ2-3
CDR3 DNA: TGTGCCAGCAGCTTGGGCGCGTCTGTAGATGTAGATACGCAGTATTTT
CDR3 protein: CASSLGASVDVDTQYF

D gene: TRBD1
V gene: TRBV6-5
clone size: .
J gene: TRBJ2-7
CDR3 DNA: TGTGCCAGCAGCCCAGGGGGCAGGGGCCTCTACGAGCAGTACTTC
CDR3 protein: CASSPGGRGLYEQYF

D gene: TRBD1
V gene: TRBV5-1
clone size: many
J gene: TRBJ1-3
CDR3 DNA: TGCGCCAGCAGCTATAATCACAGGGGAATCGAAAACACCATATATTTT
CDR3 protein: CASSYNHRGIENTIYF

D gene: .
V gene: TRBV6-4
clone size: few
J gene: TRBJ2-6
CDR3 DNA: TGTGCCAGCAGTGACACCCTAGGGGCCAACGTCCTGACTTTC
CDR3 protein: CASSDTLGANVLTF

D gene: .
V gene: TRBV24-1
clone size: .
J gene: TRBJ2-5
CDR3 DNA: TGTGCCACCAGCAGCGGGCCAGGAGGGACCCAGTACTTC
CDR3 protein: CATSSGPGGTQYF

D gene: .
V gene: TRBV2
clone size: .
J gene: TRBJ2-5
CDR3 DNA: TGTGCCAGCAGATTGGACAGAGAGACCCAGTACTTC
CDR3 protein: CASRLDRETQYF

D gene: TRBD1
V gene: TRBV6-5
clone size: once
J gene: TRBJ2-7
CDR3 DNA: TGTGCCAGCAGTTACGGGACAGATACCTACGAGCAGTACTTC
CDR3 protein: CASSYGTDTYEQYF

D gene: .
V gene: TRBV5-4
clone size: .
J gene: TRBJ1-3
CDR3 DNA: TGTGCCAGCAGCTTGGTAGGGGAGGACACCATATATTTT
CDR3 protein: CASSLVGEDTIYF

D gene: TRBD2
V gene: TRBV24-1
clone size: .
J gene: TRBJ2-1
CDR3 DNA: TGTGCCACCAGTTCGAGCGGGAGGGTTGGTGAGCAGTTCTTC
CDR3 protein: CATSSSGRVGEQFF

D gene: .
V gene: TRBV7-8
clone size: .
J gene: TRBJ1-5
CDR3 DNA: TGTGCCAGCAGCTCCACGGGCAGGGGTGGCCAGCCCCAGCATTTT
CDR3 protein: CASSSTGRGGQPQHF

D gene: .
V gene: TRBV13
clone size: .
J gene: TRBJ1-3
CDR3 DNA: TGTGCCAGCAGACGCACAGGGTTCTCTGGAAACACCATATATTTT
CDR3 protein: CASRRTGFSGNTIYF

D gene: TRBD1
V gene: TRBV4-1
clone size: .
J gene: TRBJ2-7
CDR3 DNA: TGCGCCAGCAGCCAATCGCCAGGGGGCAACGAGCAGTACTTC
CDR3 protein: CASSQSPGGNEQYF

D gene: TRBD1
V gene: TRBV19
clone size: .
J gene: TRBJ2-3
CDR3 DNA: TGTGCCAGTAGTATCCCTCCGGGGACAGGGTCAGATACGCAGTATTTT
CDR3 protein: CASSIPPGTGSDTQYF

D gene: .
V gene: TRBV5-4
clone size: .
J gene: TRBJ1-1
CDR3 DNA: TGTGCCAGCAGCTTGCGCGGGGGAGGGGACACTGAAGCTTTCTTT
CDR3 protein: CASSLRGGGDTEAFF

D gene: .
V gene: TRBV28
clone size: .
J gene: TRBJ1-2
CDR3 DNA: TGTGCCAGCAGTCGCTATGGCTACACCTTC
CDR3 protein: CASSRYGYTF

D gene: TRBD1
V gene: TRBV5-1
clone size: .
J gene: TRBJ1-1
CDR3 DNA: TGCGCCAGCAGCTTGGACACAGGGGAAAACACTGAAGCTTTCTTT
CDR3 protein: CASSLDTGENTEAFF

D gene: .
V gene: TRBV21-1
clone size: .
J gene: TRBJ2-7
CDR3 DNA: TGTGCCAGCAGCAAAGCAATTGTTAACATATACCTCCCCTACGAGCAGTACTTC
CDR3 protein: CASSKAIVNIYLPYEQYF